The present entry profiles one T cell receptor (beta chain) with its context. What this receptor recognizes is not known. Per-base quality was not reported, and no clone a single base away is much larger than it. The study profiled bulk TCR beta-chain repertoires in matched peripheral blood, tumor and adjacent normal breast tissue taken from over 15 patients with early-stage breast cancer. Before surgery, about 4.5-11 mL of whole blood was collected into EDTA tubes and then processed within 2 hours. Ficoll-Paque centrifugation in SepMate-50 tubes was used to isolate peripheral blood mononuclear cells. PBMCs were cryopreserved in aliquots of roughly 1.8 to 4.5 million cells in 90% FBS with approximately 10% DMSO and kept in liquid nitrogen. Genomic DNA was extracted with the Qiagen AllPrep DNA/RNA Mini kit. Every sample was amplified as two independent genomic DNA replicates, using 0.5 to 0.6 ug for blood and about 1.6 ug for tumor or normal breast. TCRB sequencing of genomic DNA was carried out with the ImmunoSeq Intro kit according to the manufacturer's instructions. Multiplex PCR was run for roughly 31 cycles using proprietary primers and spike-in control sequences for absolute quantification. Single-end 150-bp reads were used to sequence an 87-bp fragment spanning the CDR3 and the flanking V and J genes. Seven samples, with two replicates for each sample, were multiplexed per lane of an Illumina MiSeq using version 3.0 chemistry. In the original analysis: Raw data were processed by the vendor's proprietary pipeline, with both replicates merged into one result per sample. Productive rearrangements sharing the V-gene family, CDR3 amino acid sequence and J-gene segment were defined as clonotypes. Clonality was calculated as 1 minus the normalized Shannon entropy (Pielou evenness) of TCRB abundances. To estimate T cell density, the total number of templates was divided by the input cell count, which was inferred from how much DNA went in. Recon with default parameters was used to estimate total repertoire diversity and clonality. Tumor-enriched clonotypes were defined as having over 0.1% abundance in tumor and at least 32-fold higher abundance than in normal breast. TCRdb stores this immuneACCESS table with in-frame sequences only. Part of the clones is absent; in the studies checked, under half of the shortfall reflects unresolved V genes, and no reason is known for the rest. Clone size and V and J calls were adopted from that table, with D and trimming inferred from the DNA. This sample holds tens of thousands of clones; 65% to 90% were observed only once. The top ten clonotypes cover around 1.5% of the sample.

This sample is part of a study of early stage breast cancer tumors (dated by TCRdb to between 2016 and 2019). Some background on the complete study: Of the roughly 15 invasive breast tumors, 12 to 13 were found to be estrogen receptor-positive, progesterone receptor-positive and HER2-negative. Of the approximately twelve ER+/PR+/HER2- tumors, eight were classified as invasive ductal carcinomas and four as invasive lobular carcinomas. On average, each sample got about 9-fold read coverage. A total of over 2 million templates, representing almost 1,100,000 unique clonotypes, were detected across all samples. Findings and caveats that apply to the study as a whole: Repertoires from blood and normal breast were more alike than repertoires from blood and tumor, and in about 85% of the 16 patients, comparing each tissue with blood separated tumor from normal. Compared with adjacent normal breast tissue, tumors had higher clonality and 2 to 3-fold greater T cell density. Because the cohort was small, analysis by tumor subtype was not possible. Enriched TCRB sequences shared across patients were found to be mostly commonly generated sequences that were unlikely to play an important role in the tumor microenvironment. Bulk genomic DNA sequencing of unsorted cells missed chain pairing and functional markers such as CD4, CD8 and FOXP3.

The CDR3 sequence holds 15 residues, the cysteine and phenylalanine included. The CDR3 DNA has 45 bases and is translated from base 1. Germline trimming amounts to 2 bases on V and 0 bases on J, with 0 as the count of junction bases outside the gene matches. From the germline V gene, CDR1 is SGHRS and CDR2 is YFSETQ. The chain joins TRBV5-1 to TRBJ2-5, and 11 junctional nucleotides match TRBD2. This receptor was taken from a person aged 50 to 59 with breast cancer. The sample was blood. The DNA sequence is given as TGCGCCAGCAGCTTTAGCGGGGGGGACCAAGAGACCCAGTACTTC. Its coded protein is CASSFSGGDQETQYF. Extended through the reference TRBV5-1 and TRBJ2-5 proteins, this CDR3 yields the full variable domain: KAGVTQTPRYLIKTRGQQVTLSCSPISGHRSVSWYQQTPGQGLQFLFEYFSETQRNKGNFPGRFSGRQFSNSRSEMNVSTLELGDSALYLCASSFSGGDQETQYFGPGTRLLVL.